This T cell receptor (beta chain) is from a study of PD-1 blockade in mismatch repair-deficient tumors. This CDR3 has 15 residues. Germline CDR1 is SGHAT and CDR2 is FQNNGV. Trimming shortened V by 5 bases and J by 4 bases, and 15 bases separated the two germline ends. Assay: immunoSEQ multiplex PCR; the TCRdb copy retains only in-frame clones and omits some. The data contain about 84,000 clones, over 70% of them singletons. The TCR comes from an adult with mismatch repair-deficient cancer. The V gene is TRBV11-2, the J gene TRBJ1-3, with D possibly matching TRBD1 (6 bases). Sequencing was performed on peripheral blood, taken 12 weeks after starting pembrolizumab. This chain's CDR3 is CASSQDEGGGNTIYF. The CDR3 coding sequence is TGTGCCAGCAGCCAAGATGAGGGGGGAGGAAACACCATATATTTT.